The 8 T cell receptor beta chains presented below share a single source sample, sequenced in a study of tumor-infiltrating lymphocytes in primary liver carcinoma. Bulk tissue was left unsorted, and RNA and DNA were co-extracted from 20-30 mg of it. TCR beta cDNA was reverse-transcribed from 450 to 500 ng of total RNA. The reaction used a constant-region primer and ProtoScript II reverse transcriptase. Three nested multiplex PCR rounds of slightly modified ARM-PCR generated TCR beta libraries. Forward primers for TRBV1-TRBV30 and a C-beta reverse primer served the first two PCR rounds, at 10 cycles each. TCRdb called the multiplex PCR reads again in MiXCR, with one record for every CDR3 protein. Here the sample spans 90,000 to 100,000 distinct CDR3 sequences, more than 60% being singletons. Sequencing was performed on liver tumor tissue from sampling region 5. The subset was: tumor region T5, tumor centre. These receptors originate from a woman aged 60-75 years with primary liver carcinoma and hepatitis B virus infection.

CDR3 in amino acids: CASSLWSGVAGAYEQYF. The DNA for the CDR3 is TGCGCCAGCAGCTTATGGTCGGGAGTAGCGGGCGCCTACGAGCAGTACTTC. The chain couples TRBV5-1 to TRBJ2-7; 7 positions match TRBD2. This CDR3 region has 17 residues. The ends lost 2 bases at V and 2 bases at J; junction bases unmatched: 13. The germline CDR1 and CDR2 sequences are SGHRS and YFSETQ. Supplemented by reference TRBV5-1 and TRBJ2-7, the full variable domain reads KAGVTQTPRYLIKTRGQQVTLSCSPISGHRSVSWYQQTPGQGLQFLFEYFSETQRNKGNFPGRFSGRQFSNSRSEMNVSTLELGDSALYLCASSLWSGVAGAYEQYFGPGTRLTVT.

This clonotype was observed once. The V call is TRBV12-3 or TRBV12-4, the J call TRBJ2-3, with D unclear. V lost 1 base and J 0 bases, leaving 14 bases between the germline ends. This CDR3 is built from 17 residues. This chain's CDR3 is CASSLVLTRTSTDTQYF. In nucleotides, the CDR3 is TGTGCCAGCAGTTTAGTGCTAACTCGGACCAGCACAGATACGCAGTATTTT.

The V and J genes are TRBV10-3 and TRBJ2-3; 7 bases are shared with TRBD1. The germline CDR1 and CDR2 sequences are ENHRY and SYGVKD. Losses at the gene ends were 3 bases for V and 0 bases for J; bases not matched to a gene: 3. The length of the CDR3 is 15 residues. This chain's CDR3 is CAISDRDSSTDTQYF. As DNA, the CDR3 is TGTGCCATCAGTGACCGGGACAGCAGCACAGATACGCAGTATTTT.

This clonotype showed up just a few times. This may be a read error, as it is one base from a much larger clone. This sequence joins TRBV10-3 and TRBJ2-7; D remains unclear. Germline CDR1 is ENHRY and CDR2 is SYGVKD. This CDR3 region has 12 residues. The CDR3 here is CTVASLTYEQYF. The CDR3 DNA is TGTACCGTTGCGTCCCTTACCTACGAGCAGTACTTC.

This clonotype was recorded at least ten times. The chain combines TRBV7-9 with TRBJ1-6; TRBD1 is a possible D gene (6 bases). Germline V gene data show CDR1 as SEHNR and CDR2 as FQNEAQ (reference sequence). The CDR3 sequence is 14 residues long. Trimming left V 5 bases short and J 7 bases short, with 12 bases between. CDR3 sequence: CASSGGTQNSPLHF. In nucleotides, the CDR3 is TGTGCCAGCAGCGGAGGGACACAAAATTCACCCCTCCACTTT.

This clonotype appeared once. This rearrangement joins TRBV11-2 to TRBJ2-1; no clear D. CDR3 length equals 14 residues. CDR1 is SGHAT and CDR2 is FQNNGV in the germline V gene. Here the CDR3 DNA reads TGTGTCTGCAGCTTAGAACGGACGAACGATGAGCAGTTCTTC. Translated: CVCSLERTNDEQFF. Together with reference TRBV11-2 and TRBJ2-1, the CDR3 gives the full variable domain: EAGVAQSPRYKIIEKRQSVAFWCNPISGHATLYWYQQILGQGPKLLIQFQNNGVVDDSQLPKDRFSAERLKGVDSTLKIQPAKLEDSAVYLCVCSLERTNDEQFFGPGTRLTVL.

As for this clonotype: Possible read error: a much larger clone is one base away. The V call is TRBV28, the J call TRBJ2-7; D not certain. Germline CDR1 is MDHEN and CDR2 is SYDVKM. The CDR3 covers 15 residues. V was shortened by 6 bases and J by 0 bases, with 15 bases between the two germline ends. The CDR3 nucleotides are TGTGCCAGCAGCTCAGTGGTCGCAGGCTCCTACGAGCAGTACTTC. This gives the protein CASSSVVAGSYEQYF.

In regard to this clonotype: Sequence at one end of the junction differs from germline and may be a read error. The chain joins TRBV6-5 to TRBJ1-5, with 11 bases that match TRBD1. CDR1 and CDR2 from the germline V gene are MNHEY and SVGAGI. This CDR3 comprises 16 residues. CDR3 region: CASSPSGQGAGEPQGF. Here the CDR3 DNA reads TGTGCCAGCAGTCCTTCCGGACAGGGGGCTGGGGAGCCCCAGGGTTTT.